This T cell receptor (beta chain) came from a study of cytomegalovirus exposure and HLA in healthy donors. General observations from the study: The listing of approximately 160 TCR beta chains classed them as cytomegalovirus-associated. A later analysis found TCR association rates differed by HLA locus, highest for DRB1 and lowest for HLA-C. CMV serostatus alone was available as immune exposure information. Reports indicated that the classifier achieved high specificity and sensitivity in diagnosing cytomegalovirus status.

This CDR3 region has 18 residues. V was pared by 1 base and J by 5 bases, with 22 bases between. Germline lookup yields CDR1 MDHEN and CDR2 SYDVKM. Note on this clone: Its target is not known.

The primer mix had 60 Vbeta and 13 Jbeta primers. Produced via immunoSEQ multiplex PCR; TCRdb's table is partial and in-frame only. The sample yields about 140,000 clones, more than 60% seen once. The clonotype comes from a male donor in good health and CMV-seronegative. This chain joins TRBV28 and TRBJ2-3, with D possibly matching TRBD2 (6 bases). The sample taken for sequencing was PBMCs. The CDR3 is CASSLFGRVGGKGDTQYF. DNA of the CDR3: TGTGCCAGCAGTTTATTTGGTCGTGTGGGGGGAAAGGGAGATACGCAGTATTTT.